The T cell receptor beta chain described here comes from a study of radiotherapy plus CTLA-4 blockade in lung cancer. Notes on the study in general: Increased serum interferon-beta after radiation also reportedly predicted response strongly. Clones of tumor-derived TCRs expanded in blood after radiotherapy plus ipilimumab.

The data were produced by immunoSEQ multiplex PCR, yet TCRdb's version contains in-frame clones alone and is incomplete. The sample shows some 51,000 clones, 70% to 80% of them seen only once. V trimming: 8 bases; J trimming: 3 bases; junction bases outside the gene matches: 4. CDR1 and CDR2 (germline): LNHDA, SQIVND (reference sequence). This CDR3 comprises 13 residues. In this sample, this clone is medium-sized. The antigen remains unidentified. The source is a human donor with non-small cell lung cancer who had a complete response to radiotherapy plus ipilimumab. The specimen was peripheral blood, collected from a patient treated with radiotherapy plus ipilimumab. The rearrangement uses TRBV19 and TRBJ1-1, with 9 bases matching TRBD1. CDR3 nucleotide sequence: TGTGCCAGTTCCTGGACAGGGGACACTGAAGCTTTCTTT. Translating gives CASSWTGDTEAFF.